This T cell receptor beta chain was retrieved from a study of early stage breast cancer tumors. Study-wide context: The ER+/PR+/HER2- tumors included fewer than 10 ductal and a handful of lobular carcinomas.

Study-wide points: Unsorted bulk genomic DNA sequencing lacked pairing and functional marker data. Tumors had approximately 2.4-fold higher T cell density than normal breast. Enriched TCRB sequences shared across patients were mostly commonly generated sequences.

CDR3 length equals 15 residues. V was shortened by 3 bases and J by 4 bases, with 13 bases between the two germline ends. Germline CDR1 is MDHEN and CDR2 is SYDVKM. Worth noting for this clone: Its cognate antigen is unknown.

The repertoire was sequenced with immunoSEQ multiplex PCR; TCRdb's copy has only in-frame clones and lacks some. Found here are tens of thousands of clones, approximately 90% of them singletons; the top ten hold 4.5% to 5%. The source material was blood. The receptor comes from a person aged 65 to 85 with breast cancer. The chain recombines TRBV28 with TRBJ1-5, with D possibly matching TRBD1 (5 bases). The CDR3 sequence is CASSLGGPTNQPQHF. DNA for the CDR3: TGTGCCAGCAGTTTGGGGGGTCCCACTAATCAGCCCCAGCATTTT.